These 27 T cell receptor beta chains were sequenced from one sample in a study of blood T cell repertoires in COVID-19. Libraries were prepared by immunoSEQ multiplex PCR; TCRdb keeps only in-frame clonotypes and omits some of them. The sample holds some 170,000 clones, 80% to 90% seen once. The material sequenced was peripheral blood. The receptors were gathered from a woman in her 70s with COVID-19, enrolled during active disease.

The chain uses TRBV7-9 and TRBJ1-2; D call uncertain. Germline-derived CDR1 and CDR2 are SEHNR and FQNEAQ (reference sequence). Trimming took off 3 bases at V and 8 bases at J, with 7 bases between the two ends. The length of the CDR3 is 11 residues. CDR3 residues: CASSLGLGYTF. Here the CDR3 DNA reads TGTGCCAGCAGCTTGGGCCTCGGCTACACCTTC.

The rearrangement joins TRBV15 to TRBJ2-5; TRBD2 might be the D (6 bases). This CDR3 contains 15 residues. Between the trimmed V and J ends, which lost 4 bases and 3 bases, there was a span of 15 bases. In germline, CDR1 is LNHNV, CDR2 YYDKDF (reference sequence). This chain's CDR3 is CATSKMGPGEETQYF. CDR3 DNA: TGTGCCACCAGCAAGATGGGACCGGGGGAAGAGACCCAGTACTTC. The variable domain in full, with the rest retrieved from reference TRBV15 and TRBJ2-5, is DAMVIQNPRYQVTQFGKPVTLSCSQTLNHNVMYWYQQKSSQAPKLLFHYYDKDFNNEADTPDNFQSRRPNTSFCFLDIRSPGLGDTAMYLCATSKMGPGEETQYFGPGTRLLVL.

This clone was detected only a few times. This CDR3 is CAISERLAEYNEQFF. In DNA form, the CDR3 reads TGTGCCATCAGTGAGCGGCTAGCGGAGTACAATGAGCAGTTCTTC. The chain carries TRBV10-3 and TRBJ2-1; 7 bases align to TRBD2. The CDR3 consists of 15 residues. Looked up from germline, CDR1 is ENHRY and CDR2 is SYGVKD. Germline trimming cut 2 bases from V and 4 bases from J; bases unmatched to any gene: 5.

The rearrangement uses TRBV11-3 and TRBJ2-1; 9 nucleotides match TRBD2. Germline V lookup: CDR1 SGHNT, CDR2 YENEEA. With V trimmed by 5 bases and J by 0 bases, 5 bases remained unmatched. This CDR3 has 16 amino acids. CDR3: CASSGLATDSYNEQFF. The CDR3 DNA follows: TGTGCCAGCAGCGGACTAGCGACCGACTCCTACAATGAGCAGTTCTTC.

With respect to this clone: One junction end does not reproduce the germline sequence, and a read error may be involved. The CDR3 sequence: CASSYSGPFSYEQYF. CDR3 DNA: TGTGCCAGCAGCTACTCGGGCCCTTTCTCCTACGAGCAGTACTTC. This chain connects TRBV6-5 to TRBJ2-7; no firm D call. The CDR3 is 15 residues long. The germline CDR1 and CDR2 sequences are MNHEY and SVGAGI.

CDR3 sequence: CASSPASGSYGYTF. CDR3 sequence (DNA): TGCGCCAGCAGCCCAGCCTCAGGTTCCTATGGCTACACCTTC. This chain joins TRBV5-1 and TRBJ1-2; the D is unclear. CDR1 and CDR2 (germline): SGHRS, YFSETQ. This CDR3 has 14 amino acids. Trimming shortened V by 4 bases and J by 4 bases, and 14 bases separated the two germline ends.

This chain joins TRBV27 and TRBJ1-1; 7 bases map to TRBD1. V shed 2 bases, J shed 6 bases, and the junction held 9 bases outside the gene matches. Germline CDR1 and CDR2: MNHEY and SMNVEV (reference sequence). The CDR3 has 15 residues. The CDR3 bases are TGTGCCAGCAGTTTAAGTCCGGGCAGGGGGGCTGAAGCTTTCTTT. This gives the protein CASSLSPGRGAEAFF.

This sequence joins TRBV15 and TRBJ2-7; D is ambiguous. This CDR3 has 14 residues. Germline V lookup: CDR1 LNHNV, CDR2 YYDKDF (reference sequence). V was cut by 2 bases and J by 3 bases, with 11 bases left in between. The CDR3 is CATSRSIGYYEQYF. CDR3 DNA: TGTGCCACCAGCAGAAGTATCGGTTACTACGAGCAGTACTTC.

The chain has TRBV6-4 and TRBJ1-2, with D possibly TRBD1 on 5 matching bases. CDR3 size: 15 residues. The V gene's germline CDR1 is MRHNA and CDR2 SNTAGT. Trimming took 0 bases from V and 5 from J, leaving 13 bases between them. CDR3 residues: CASSDSQVLGYGYTF. The CDR3 nucleotides read TGTGCCAGCAGTGACTCACAGGTTTTGGGGTATGGCTACACCTTC.

The gene calls are TRBV6-5 and TRBJ2-1; TRBD1 matches 8 bases. Trimming at V came to 6 bases and at J to 2 bases, leaving 6 bases not matched to a gene. This CDR3 contains 15 residues. Germline V CDR1 and CDR2: MNHEY, SVGAGI. Here the CDR3 DNA reads TGTGCCAGCAGCTCCCAGGACAGGGCCTACAATGAGCAGTTCTTC. Translation gives CASSSQDRAYNEQFF.

This clone was counted only a few times. V gene TRBV19 combines with J gene TRBJ1-3; D remains ambiguous. V was cut by 8 bases and J by 1 base, with 9 bases left in between. The CDR3 runs to 13 residues. The germline V gene has CDR1 LNHDA and CDR2 SQIVND (reference sequence). The CDR3 sequence: CASQAGSGNTIYF. DNA for the CDR3: TGTGCCAGTCAAGCAGGTTCTGGAAACACCATATATTTT.

The chain is built from TRBV7-3 and TRBJ2-1; perhaps TRBD2 as D (5 bases). The CDR3 length is 12 residues. Trimming removed 6 bases at V and 7 bases at J, with 10 bases between. Looked up from germline, CDR1 is SGHTA and CDR2 is FQGTGA. Here the CDR3 reads CASSFSGNEQFF. CDR3 bases: TGTGCCAGCAGTTTCTCGGGGAATGAGCAGTTCTTC.

The chain joins TRBV5-1 to TRBJ2-5, with TRBD1 matching 8 bases. CDR3 size: 15 residues. Germline V gene data show CDR1 as SGHRS and CDR2 as YFSETQ. The V segment lost 4 bases and the J segment 9 bases; nucleotides outside the gene matches: 14. This CDR3 is CASSTDLQGARAQYF. The CDR3 DNA follows: TGCGCCAGCAGCACCGATCTCCAGGGGGCGCGGGCCCAGTACTTC. Variable domain in full (rest from reference TRBV5-1 and TRBJ2-5): KAGVTQTPRYLIKTRGQQVTLSCSPISGHRSVSWYQQTPGQGLQFLFEYFSETQRNKGNFPGRFSGRQFSNSRSEMNVSTLELGDSALYLCASSTDLQGARAQYFGPGTRLLVL.

The rearrangement joins TRBV9 to TRBJ2-3, with 7 bases aligning to TRBD1. Trimming cost V 4 bases and J 1 base; bases outside gene matches: 9. The germline gives CDR1 SGDLS, CDR2 YYNGEE. The CDR3 has 16 amino acids. In DNA form, the CDR3 reads TGTGCCAGCAGCCTAGGCACAGGGGCCCGCACAGATACGCAGTATTTT. Translation gives CASSLGTGARTDTQYF.

This clone was found a few times. The rearrangement links TRBV2 to TRBJ1-1; tentative D call: TRBD1 (5 bases). The CDR3 loop spans 15 amino acids. The V gene lost 4 bases and the J gene lost 6 bases, with 18 bases spanning the gap. The germline gives CDR1 SNHLY, CDR2 FYNNEI. As DNA, the CDR3 is TGTGCCAGCAGTGTCATCGGGGGGGGATTAGCTGAAGCTTTCTTT. It translates to CASSVIGGGLAEAFF. Combining the CDR3 with reference TRBV2 and TRBJ1-1 gives the whole variable domain EPEVTQTPSHQVTQMGQEVILRCVPISNHLYFYWYRQILGQKVEFLVSFYNNEISEKSEIFDDQFSVERPDGSNFTLKIRSTKLEDSAMYFCASSVIGGGLAEAFFGQGTRLTVV.

Many counts were recorded for this clone. CDR3 loop: CASSLSTDTQYF. CDR3 nucleotide sequence: TGTGCCAGCAGTCTCAGCACAGATACGCAGTATTTT. This rearrangement joins TRBV7-9 to TRBJ2-3; D uncertain. Trimming removed 6 bases from V and 0 bases from J, with 4 bases in between. Germline V gives CDR1 SEHNR, CDR2 FQNEAQ (reference sequence). The CDR3 loop spans 12 amino acids.

The rearrangement uses TRBV30 and TRBJ1-2, with 11 bases matching TRBD1. The CDR3 consists of 14 residues. Unmatched junction bases numbered 4, after V lost 0 bases and J lost 7 bases. Germline V gene sequence: CDR1 GTSNPN, CDR2 SVGIG (reference sequence). The CDR3 is CAWSVRTGGSGYTF. CDR3 sequence (DNA): TGTGCCTGGAGTGTACGGACAGGGGGCAGTGGCTACACCTTC.

This chain uses TRBV24-1 with TRBJ2-2; 9 nucleotides agree with TRBD2. The trim removed 3 bases at V and 2 bases at J, leaving 9 bases unmatched. This CDR3 comprises 18 residues. Germline V gives CDR1 KGHDR, CDR2 SFDVKD. This CDR3 reads CATSDRKRGAPNTGELFF. As DNA, the CDR3 is TGTGCCACCAGTGATCGGAAGCGGGGGGCCCCTAACACCGGGGAGCTGTTTTTT.

This clone came up once. The chain joins TRBV9 to TRBJ2-1, with 7 positions matching TRBD2. This CDR3 has 15 amino acids. Germline lookup yields CDR1 SGDLS and CDR2 YYNGEE. V lost 3 bases, J lost 1 base, and 4 bases stayed unmatched. This CDR3 reads CASSEGLGSYNEQFF. DNA of the CDR3: TGTGCCAGCAGCGAAGGACTAGGGTCCTACAATGAGCAGTTCTTC.

This clone appeared a few times. The gene calls are TRBV19 and TRBJ1-1; tentatively, D is TRBD1 (5 bases). Germline V gene lookup returns CDR1 LNHDA and CDR2 SQIVND (reference sequence). Trimming removed 6 bases from V and 3 bases from J, with 20 bases in between. The CDR3 contains 16 residues. The CDR3 DNA sequence: TGTGCCAGTAGGAGGGGTGGACTGCGGAGGGACACTGAAGCTTTCTTT. Amino acid sequence: CASRRGGLRRDTEAFF.

In this sample, this clone turned up a few times. V is TRBV7-9 and J is TRBJ1-4; D is possibly TRBD1 (6 bases). This CDR3 region has 14 residues. V was shortened by 5 bases and J by 4 bases, with 11 bases between the two germline ends. CDR1 is SEHNR, CDR2 FQNEAQ, per germline (reference sequence). The CDR3 loop is CASSNGGSNEKLFF. The DNA of the CDR3 is TGTGCCAGCAGCAATGGGGGCAGTAATGAAAAACTGTTTTTT.

This clone was detected only a few times. The J gene is TRBJ2-3, the V gene TRBV6-4, with D perhaps matching TRBD2 (5 bases). V was cut by 0 bases and J by 0 bases, with 19 bases left in between. Germline values: CDR1 MRHNA, CDR2 SNTAGT. The CDR3 loop spans 19 amino acids. CDR3 bases: TGTGCCAGCAGTGACTCATTTGGACTCCTAAGTCCTAGCACAGATACGCAGTATTTT. Translation gives CASSDSFGLLSPSTDTQYF.

This clone has just one count. The chain uses TRBV10-1 and TRBJ2-5, with 9 bases that match TRBD2. The length of the CDR3 is 18 residues. Trimming took 3 bases from V and 5 from J; bases not matched to a gene: 16. CDR1 is WNHNN and CDR2 is SYGVQD in the germline V gene (reference sequence). The CDR3 loop is CASSEYLAAGGLGETQYF. The CDR3 region has the DNA TGCGCCAGCAGTGAATATTTGGCAGCGGGAGGACTCGGGGAGACCCAGTACTTC.

The chain carries TRBV9 and TRBJ2-7; 7 bases line up with TRBD2. J was trimmed by 2 bases and V by 0 bases; bases with no gene match: 5. This CDR3 spans 15 amino acids. Germline CDR1 reads SGDLS; CDR2 reads YYNGEE. The DNA for the CDR3 is TGTGCCAGCAGCGTAGGCCTAGCGGACGCCTACGAGCAGTACTTC. Its translation is CASSVGLADAYEQYF.

The chain combines TRBV7-8 with TRBJ2-1, with TRBD1 matching over 8 bases. Germline values: CDR1 SGHVS, CDR2 FQNEAQ. This CDR3 is built from 19 residues. Trimming at V came to 5 bases and at J to 5 bases, leaving 20 bases not matched to a gene. CDR3: CASSLPTGEDITSHNEQFF. Here the CDR3 DNA reads TGTGCCAGCAGCCTACCGACAGGGGAAGATATTACTTCCCACAATGAGCAGTTCTTC.

V gene TRBV7-8 combines with J gene TRBJ1-2; TRBD1 aligns across 7 bases. This CDR3 is built from 14 residues. Germline CDR1 is SGHVS and CDR2 is FQNEAQ. The V and J ends lost 3 bases and 2 bases, in that order; junction bases with no gene match: 3. The DNA of the CDR3 is TGTGCCAGCAGCTTGGGACAGCGCAACTATGGCTACACCTTC. It yields the protein CASSLGQRNYGYTF.

The rearrangement links TRBV19 to TRBJ2-2, with TRBD2 matching over 9 bases. CDR1 and CDR2 (germline): LNHDA, SQIVND (reference sequence). The CDR3 length is 14 residues. J lost 8 bases, V lost 6 bases, and 7 bases had no gene match. CDR3 nucleotides: TGTGCCAGTAGGGTAGCGGGAGTTTCTGGGGAGCTGTTTTTT. Translation gives CASRVAGVSGELFF. The entire variable domain, with the rest obtained from reference TRBV19 and TRBJ2-2, is as follows: DGGITQSPKYLFRKEGQNVTLSCEQNLNHDAMYWYRQDPGQGLRLIYYSQIVNDFQKGDIAEGYSVSREKKESFPLTVTSAQKNPTAFYLCASRVAGVSGELFFGEGSRLTVL.